A selection of T cell receptor beta chains follows, all from one sample in a study of beta chain features in type 1 diabetes. Using immunoSEQ multiplex PCR, the repertoire was profiled, and TCRdb retains in-frame clones only, with some absent. The profile shows over 100,000 clones, almost 40% of them singletons. Sequencing was done on a sample of stem cell memory CD4+ T cells from blood. The receptors originated from a woman under 30 in good health. CDR3s include the opening cysteine and the closing phenylalanine or tryptophan. The D gene is left open where the match is weak. The size field is filled for only some rows; it gives once, few, many or a size class.

-	TRBJ2-1	TRBV27	TRBD2	CASSSWGSGAHYNEQFF	TGTGCCAGCAGTTCCTGGGGTAGCGGGGCCCACTACAATGAGCAGTTCTTC
few	TRBJ2-7	TRBV18	-	CASSPPTSLLYYEQYF	TGTGCCAGCTCACCACCTACTAGTCTACTCTACTACGAGCAGTACTTC
-	TRBJ1-2	TRBV4-3	-	CASSQKQGGGYGYTF	TGCGCCAGCAGCCAAAAACAGGGTGGTGGCTATGGCTACACCTTC
-	TRBJ2-3	TRBV5-1	-	CASRASDTQYF	TGCGCCAGCAGAGCATCAGATACGCAGTATTTT
-	TRBJ1-1	TRBV18	-	CASSPPGRPLENTEAFF	TGTGCCAGCTCACCACCTGGCAGGCCGTTGGAGAACACTGAAGCTTTCTTT
few	TRBJ2-3	TRBV19	TRBD1	CASSISDRGSTDTQYF	TGTGCCAGTAGTATATCGGACAGGGGAAGCACAGATACGCAGTATTTT
-	TRBJ2-3	TRBV19	-	CASSMSSAHSDTQYF	TGTGCCAGTAGTATGTCTAGTGCTCACTCAGATACGCAGTATTTT
-	TRBJ2-7	TRBV18	TRBD2	CASSSGLAGGPQDEQYF	TGTGCCAGCTCATCAGGACTAGCGGGAGGGCCGCAGGACGAGCAGTACTTC
-	TRBJ2-5	TRBV11-2	-	CASSLDQKETQYF	TGTGCCAGCAGCTTAGACCAAAAAGAGACCCAGTACTTC
few	TRBJ1-1	TRBV7-2	-	CASSLAAAGVIGEAFF	TGTGCCAGCAGCTTAGCCGCTGCGGGGGTGATTGGTGAAGCTTTCTTT
-	TRBJ1-5	TRBV7-8	-	CASSWAGGNRHGNQPQHF	TGTGCCAGCAGCTGGGCCGGGGGAAATAGACATGGCAATCAGCCCCAGCATTTT
few	TRBJ2-7	TRBV4-3	TRBD1	CASSRGTDVSYEQYF	TGCGCCAGCAGCCGGGGGACAGACGTCTCCTACGAGCAGTACTTC
few	TRBJ1-2	TRBV29-1	TRBD1	CSVELTTGVDGYTF	TGCAGCGTTGAGTTAACGACAGGGGTGGATGGCTACACCTTC
-	TRBJ2-3	TRBV18	-	CASSRTRASTDTQYF	TGTGCCAGCTCGCGGACACGTGCTAGCACAGATACGCAGTATTTT
-	TRBJ2-7	TRBV9	TRBD2	CASSVGGGPTYEQYF	TGTGCCAGCAGCGTAGGCGGGGGGCCCACCTACGAGCAGTACTTC
-	TRBJ2-1	TRBV5-6	-	CASSRALFVEQFF	TGTGCCAGCAGCCGAGCGTTATTTGTTGAGCAGTTCTTC
few	TRBJ1-4	TRBV28	TRBD1	CASRLTGKSEKLFF	TGTGCCAGCAGGCTGACAGGGAAGTCTGAAAAACTGTTTTTT
-	TRBJ2-1	TRBV10-1	-	CASSDRDFAYNEQFF	TGCGCCAGCAGTGACCGGGACTTCGCCTACAATGAGCAGTTCTTC
few	TRBJ1-5	TRBV28	TRBD1	CASRSGGSNQPQHF	TGTGCCAGCAGGTCAGGGGGTAGCAATCAGCCCCAGCATTTT
once	TRBJ1-1	TRBV5-1	TRBD1	CASSLDRGNTEAFF	TGCGCCAGCAGCCTGGACAGGGGGAACACTGAAGCTTTCTTT
few	TRBJ2-3	TRBV5-5	-	CASSDNTVTDTQYF	TGTGCCAGCAGCGACAACACAGTCACAGATACGCAGTATTTT
few	TRBJ2-1	TRBV7-7	TRBD2	CASSPSGSSYNEQFF	TGTGCTAGCAGTCCTAGCGGGAGCTCCTACAATGAGCAGTTCTTC
-	TRBJ2-7	TRBV6-6	TRBD1	CASSYQQGAYEQYF	TGTGCCAGCAGTTACCAACAGGGGGCCTACGAGCAGTACTTC
few	TRBJ1-1	TRBV7-9	TRBD1	CASSSSFLQGAGTEAFF	TGTGCCAGCAGCTCCTCGTTTTTACAGGGGGCTGGCACTGAAGCTTTCTTT
-	TRBJ2-3	TRBV7-3	-	CASSPNRDTTDTQYF	TGTGCCAGCAGCCCGAATAGGGACACCACAGATACGCAGTATTTT
few	TRBJ2-6	TRBV28	-	CASADSPSGANVLTF	TGTGCCAGCGCGGACAGCCCCTCTGGGGCCAACGTCCTGACTTTC
-	TRBJ1-4	TRBV5-6	-	CASRGAQWDEKLFF	TGTGCCAGCCGTGGGGCCCAGTGGGATGAAAAACTGTTTTTT
-	TRBJ2-2	TRBV9	TRBD2	CASSVGGFTGELFF	TGTGCCAGCAGCGTGGGGGGGTTTACCGGGGAGCTGTTTTTT
-	TRBJ2-1	TRBV5-1	-	CASSLGRLVNNEQFF	TGCGCCAGCAGCTTGGGGAGACTGGTTAACAATGAGCAGTTCTTC
few	TRBJ2-7	TRBV28	TRBD2	CASRPGTSGSREQYF	TGTGCCAGCAGACCCGGGACTAGCGGGAGTCGGGAGCAGTACTTC
few	TRBJ2-1	TRBV5-1	-	CASRVGGTYNEQFF	TGCGCCAGCAGGGTGGGCGGGACCTACAATGAGCAGTTCTTC
-	TRBJ2-4	TRBV6-1	-	CASSERVAGKNIQYF	TGTGCCAGCAGTGAACGGGTTGCGGGGAAAAACATTCAGTACTTC
-	TRBJ1-1	TRBV10-3	-	CAISDGRNTEAFF	TGTGCCATCAGTGACGGGAGGAACACTGAAGCTTTCTTT
-	TRBJ1-2	TRBV6-5	-	CASSWTAGSGYTF	TGTGCCAGCAGTTGGACAGCGGGGTCTGGCTACACCTTC
many	TRBJ2-7	TRBV4-2	TRBD2	CASSQGGVSGIAGEQYF	TGTGCCAGCAGCCAAGGAGGTGTGAGCGGGATCGCTGGCGAGCAGTACTTC
many	TRBJ2-3	TRBV4-3	-	CASSPDFDTQYF	TGCGCCAGCAGCCCGGACTTTGATACGCAGTATTTT
few	TRBJ1-1	TRBV4-1	-	CASSQLVVVVYTEAFF	TGCGCCAGCAGCCAATTAGTGGTGGTGGTATACACTGAAGCTTTCTTT
few	TRBJ2-3	TRBV7-2	TRBD2	CASSSIRLAGDTQYF	TGTGCCAGCAGCTCCATACGACTAGCGGGAGATACGCAGTATTTT
-	TRBJ2-5	TRBV7-9	-	CASSSQGLQAAQYF	TGTGCCAGCAGCTCCCAAGGACTGCAAGCGGCCCAGTACTTC
-	TRBJ2-7	TRBV5-4	TRBD2	CASSPGLAGGYEQYF	TGTGCCAGCAGCCCTGGACTAGCGGGAGGGTACGAGCAGTACTTC